Listed below are T cell receptor beta chains from one sample, sequenced in a study. Via MiXCR, TCRdb re-called the RT-PCR reads, giving one row per CDR3 protein. The repertoire holds 550,000 to 750,000 distinct CDR3 sequences, with 12% to 15% as singletons. The sample taken for sequencing was memory CD4+ T cells from blood. The origin of the receptors is a female donor in good health, serving as a healthy control. CDR3s include the opening cysteine and the closing phenylalanine or tryptophan. The D gene is left open where the match is weak. Only part of the rows carry a size: once, few, many, or a class if the clone is expanded.

size	J	D	V	length	DNA	CDR3
few	TRBJ1-1	.	TRBV20-1	15	TGCAGTGCTAGACGCCCCGGTCTCACGAACACTGAAGCTTTCTTT	CSARRPGLTNTEAFF
few	TRBJ2-5	TRBD1	TRBV3-1	13	TGTGCCAGCAGCCAAGATGTGACAGGGACAGGGCACTTC	CASSQDVTGTGHF
few	TRBJ1-3	.	TRBV15	15	TGTGCCACCAGCAGACAGGGGCACTCTGGAAACACCATATATTTT	CATSRQGHSGNTIYF
.	TRBJ2-3	.	TRBV9	15	TGTGACAGCAGCGTCGAGCGGGTTAGCACAGATACGCAGTATTTT	CDSSVERVSTDTQYF
many	TRBJ1-2	.	TRBV4-1	17	TGCGCCAGCAGCCAAGATAGGAGACTCCGATTCAACTATGGCTACACCTTC	CASSQDRRLRFNYGYTF
.	TRBJ2-5	TRBD1	TRBV18	14	TGTGCCAGCTCAGTTCGACAGGGCCAAGAGACCCAGTACTTC	CASSVRQGQETQYF
many	TRBJ2-5	TRBD2	TRBV4-3	18	TGCGCCAGCAGCCAAGAATACCCGGGACTAGCGGCGCAAGAGACCCAGTACTTC	CASSQEYPGLAAQETQYF
.	TRBJ2-1	TRBD2	TRBV28	14	TGTGCCAGCAGAGCGGGAGGGGATTACAATGAGCAGTTCTTC	CASRAGGDYNEQFF
many	TRBJ2-5	TRBD1	TRBV4-2	17	TGTGCCAGCAGCCAAGAGCTAGGGGGGACAGGGGAAGAGACCCAGTACTTC	CASSQELGGTGEETQYF
.	TRBJ1-6	.	TRBV6-1	13	TGTGCCAGCAGTGCGGACAGAAATTCACCCCTCCACTTT	CASSADRNSPLHF
many	TRBJ2-5	.	TRBV6-6	11	TGTGCCAGCAGCCGCGGGGAGACCCAGTACTTC	CASSRGETQYF
few	TRBJ1-1	TRBD1	TRBV20-1	13	TGCAGTGCCACCGGACAGGCAGGGACTGAAGCTTTCTTT	CSATGQAGTEAFF
.	TRBJ2-5	.	TRBV7-8	14	TGTGCCAGCAGCTACGGGACGTTTCAAGAGACCCAGTACTTC	CASSYGTFQETQYF
.	TRBJ2-2	.	TRBV12-3/TRBV12-4	14	TGTGCCAGCAGTTTTGCGGCAGCCACCGGGGAGCTGTTTTTT	CASSFAAATGELFF
many	TRBJ2-1	.	TRBV5-1	15	TGCGCCAGCAGCTTGGAAGGGACCCCCTACAATGAGCAGTTCTTC	CASSLEGTPYNEQFF
.	TRBJ1-1	.	TRBV6-5	17	TGTGCCAGCAGCCGACTCAGAGGACAGCGCTCGAACACTGAAGCTTTCTTT	CASSRLRGQRSNTEAFF
.	TRBJ1-2	TRBD1	TRBV3-1	16	TGTGCCAGCAGCCAAGGACAGGGGGGGCTCTCCCCTGGCTACACCTTC	CASSQGQGGLSPGYTF
.	TRBJ2-7	.	TRBV1	15	TGCACCAGCAGCCAATTTAGCGGGAGACCCATCGAGCAGTACTTC	CTSSQFSGRPIEQYF
many	TRBJ2-7	TRBD2	TRBV10-3	15	TGTGCCATCAGTGACCCTAGCGGCACCTCCTACGAGCAGTACTTC	CAISDPSGTSYEQYF
.	TRBJ1-2	.	TRBV9	13	TGTGCCAGCAGCGGCTACGGGCGATATGGCTACACCTTC	CASSGYGRYGYTF
few	TRBJ2-5	.	TRBV4-1	17	TGCGCCAGCAGCCAACCCATAGGGCAAGCGGGTAGAGAGACCCAGTACTTC	CASSQPIGQAGRETQYF
many	TRBJ2-1	TRBD1	TRBV20-1	13	TGCAGTGCTGAGGGACAGAGGTACAATGAGCAGTTCTTC	CSAEGQRYNEQFF
.	TRBJ2-6	.	TRBV20-1	14	TGCAGTGCTCCCGGCAGGCCTGGGGCCAACGTCCTGACTTTC	CSAPGRPGANVLTF
few	TRBJ2-5	.	TRBV20-1	17	TGCAGTGCTAGGACGGTAGGGGCCTACCTTACACAAGAGACCCAGTACTTC	CSARTVGAYLTQETQYF
few	TRBJ2-5	.	TRBV7-9	14	TGTGCCAGCAGCTTTACAGGGACTCTAGAGACCCAGTACTTC	CASSFTGTLETQYF
.	TRBJ2-2	.	TRBV6-1	14	TGTGCCAGCAAGATTGACCAAGCCACCGGGGAGCTGTTTTTT	CASKIDQATGELFF
few	TRBJ1-1	.	TRBV12-3/TRBV12-4	15	TGTGCCAGCGGAGGTTTGGCACAGTTGAACACTGAAGCTTTCTTT	CASGGLAQLNTEAFF
few	TRBJ2-1	TRBD2	TRBV7-2	15	TGTGCCAGCAGCTCCTCTAGCGGGGGCCGAGGGGAGCAGTTCTTC	CASSSSSGGRGEQFF
.	TRBJ1-2	.	TRBV5-1	14	TGCGCCAGCAGCTTGCGCGCAGACAACTATGGCTACACCTTC	CASSLRADNYGYTF
.	TRBJ2-7	TRBD1	TRBV7-2	18	TGTGCCAGCAGCTTAAGCAGGACAGGGGGCTTGATCTCCTACGAGCAGTACTTC	CASSLSRTGGLISYEQYF
.	TRBJ2-2	.	TRBV5-1	16	TGCGCCAGCAGCTTGGTAACGGGCCAGGGGACCGGGGAGCTGTTTTTT	CASSLVTGQGTGELFF
.	TRBJ2-5	TRBD2	TRBV15	16	TGTGCCACCAGCAGAAATCCGCGGGAGATCCGAGAGACCCAGTACTTC	CATSRNPREIRETQYF
.	TRBJ2-3	.	TRBV21-1	15	TGTGCCAGGGAGATGCGGGGGGGGAGCACAGATACGCAGTATTTT	CAREMRGGSTDTQYF
few	TRBJ2-1	TRBD2	TRBV10-3	16	TGTGCCATCACGGGGGGGGGGCCTGGACGGTCGGGTGAGCAGTTCTTC	CAITGGGPGRSGEQFF
many	TRBJ1-2	.	TRBV12-3/TRBV12-4	17	TGTGCCAGCAGCCCCGGGGGGACCATCGGGACCCTTTATGGCTACACCTTC	CASSPGGTIGTLYGYTF
many	TRBJ2-1	TRBD1	TRBV7-2	15	TGTGCCAGCAGCCCAGACAGGGACTCCTACAATGAGCAGTTCTTC	CASSPDRDSYNEQFF
few	TRBJ2-2	.	TRBV12-3/TRBV12-4	11	TGTGCCAGCGGTAAATTAGGGGAGCTGTTTTTT	CASGKLGELFF
few	TRBJ2-1	.	TRBV7-2	15	TGTGCCAGCAGCCCGGGCGGCTCGAAATACAATGAGCAGTTCTTC	CASSPGGSKYNEQFF
.	TRBJ1-4	.	TRBV4-3	14	TGCGCCAGCAGCCCGCGGGGGACCCAAGCGGTTCTGTTTTTT	CASSPRGTQAVLFF
.	TRBJ2-7	.	TRBV25-1	18	TGTGCCAGCAGTGATCGCCTAGGGCGAGGGCAGGGGTTCGGGGAGCAGTACTTC	CASSDRLGRGQGFGEQYF
.	TRBJ1-2	.	TRBV7-8	12	TGTGCCAGCACTTCTGTCGCGGGAGGCTACACCTTC	CASTSVAGGYTF
few	TRBJ2-2	TRBD2	TRBV3-1	15	TGTGCCAGCAGCCTGCTAGCGGGTGCGATCGGGGAGCTGTTTTTT	CASSLLAGAIGELFF
few	TRBJ2-3	.	TRBV7-2	15	TGTGCCAGCAGCTTAGATACGGGGTACACAGATACGCAGTATTTT	CASSLDTGYTDTQYF
few	TRBJ1-5	.	TRBV27	15	TGTGCCAGCAGTTTACAGTTCGGGGTCGGTCAGCCCCAGCATTTT	CASSLQFGVGQPQHF
many	TRBJ2-7	TRBD1	TRBV12-3/TRBV12-4	14	TGTGCCAGCAGTTCCTACGACAGGGACTACGAGCAGTACTTC	CASSSYDRDYEQYF
.	TRBJ1-5	TRBD1	TRBV4-3	14	TGCGCCAGCAGCCAAGGGGACAGGGGGTCGCCCCAGCATTTT	CASSQGDRGSPQHF
.	TRBJ2-7	.	TRBV20-1	14	TGCAGTGCTAGACGGTATCCGGACTCCTACGAGCAGTACTTC	CSARRYPDSYEQYF
many	TRBJ2-7	.	TRBV27	15	TGTGCCAGCAGTTTATTCGGGACGGATACCTACGAGCAGTACTTC	CASSLFGTDTYEQYF
few	TRBJ2-7	.	TRBV28	20	TGTGCCAGCAGTGATCCCGTCGAGGTACCTAGGAAGGGGGGAGTCTACGAGCAGTACTTC	CASSDPVEVPRKGGVYEQYF
few	TRBJ2-7	.	TRBV27	13	TGTGCCAGCAGCCGAGAAATAGGGGGCGAGCAGTACTTC	CASSREIGGEQYF
few	TRBJ1-4	.	TRBV15	14	TGTGCCACCAGCAGAGTTGTCCATAATGAAAAACTGTTTTTT	CATSRVVHNEKLFF
.	TRBJ2-3	TRBD2	TRBV25-1	15	TGTGCCAGCGGGGGGACTAGCGGGAGCCCAGATACGCAGTATTTT	CASGGTSGSPDTQYF
few	TRBJ2-6	.	TRBV6-4	13	TGTGCCACCTCAACTTGGGGGGCCAACGTCCTGACTTTC	CATSTWGANVLTF
many	TRBJ2-1	.	TRBV5-1	14	TGCGCCAGCAGCCGCGGGACTCGCGGGGATGAGCAGTTCTTC	CASSRGTRGDEQFF
many	TRBJ1-1	.	TRBV7-9	14	TGTGCCAGCAGTTTACTCGGGAGGAACACTGAAGCTTTCTTT	CASSLLGRNTEAFF
few	TRBJ1-5	.	TRBV5-6	14	TGTGCCAGCAGCTTGGCCGGCTCTTCCCAGCCCCAGCATTTT	CASSLAGSSQPQHF